This is a list of T cell receptor beta chains from one sample in a study of blood T cell repertoires in COVID-19. Assay: immunoSEQ multiplex PCR; the TCRdb copy retains only in-frame clones and omits some. In the table there are about 240,000 clones, roughly four fifths of which are singletons. Sample: peripheral blood. Receptors originate from a woman older than 75 with acute or convalescent COVID-19. CDR3s include the opening cysteine and the closing phenylalanine or tryptophan. The D gene is left open where the match is weak. Clone size is not always given. Where it is, it says once, few, many or a class for expanded clones.

V gene	clone size	J gene	D gene	CDR3 DNA	CDR3 protein
TRBV19	-	TRBJ1-5	-	TGTGCCAGTAGTATAGGACAGAATAGCAATCAGCCCCAGCATTTT	CASSIGQNSNQPQHF
TRBV5-4	-	TRBJ2-6	-	TGTGCCAGCACCCAGGGTACTATTGGGGCCAACGTCCTGACTTTC	CASTQGTIGANVLTF
TRBV3-1/TRBV3-2	-	TRBJ1-3	-	TGTGCCAGCAGCCAACAGGGGAATGCTGGAAACACCATATATTTT	CASSQQGNAGNTIYF
TRBV12-3/TRBV12-4	few	TRBJ1-5	-	TGTGCCAGCAGGAAGGGGGATCAGCCCCAGCATTTT	CASRKGDQPQHF
TRBV18	-	TRBJ2-7	TRBD1	TGTGCCAGCTCACCGGGCCAGGGGGCGTACGAGCAGTACTTC	CASSPGQGAYEQYF
TRBV9	-	TRBJ1-2	-	TGTGCCAGCAGCGTAGGGGCAGTAAACTATGGCTACACCTTC	CASSVGAVNYGYTF
TRBV5-1	-	TRBJ2-2	-	TGCGCCAGCAGCTTGGGAACAGCTAACACCGGGGAGCTGTTTTTT	CASSLGTANTGELFF
TRBV5-1	-	TRBJ2-3	-	TGCGCCAGCAGCCCACTAGCTAGCACAGATACGCAGTATTTT	CASSPLASTDTQYF
TRBV3-1/TRBV3-2	-	TRBJ1-6	TRBD1	TGTGCCAGCAGCCATGGACAGGGGAGCTCCTATAATTCACCCCTCCACTTT	CASSHGQGSSYNSPLHF
TRBV5-1	-	TRBJ2-2	TRBD2	TGCGCCAGCAGCTTGTCGGCAGGGAGGGCCGGGGAGCTGTTTTTT	CASSLSAGRAGELFF
TRBV18	-	TRBJ1-5	TRBD1	TGTGCCAGCTCGCAGGACAGGGTTGGGAATCAGCCCCAGCATTTT	CASSQDRVGNQPQHF
TRBV19	-	TRBJ2-5	TRBD2	TGTGCCTCCCGGGGGGGGGAGACCCAGTACTTC	CASRGGETQYF
TRBV29-1	-	TRBJ1-1	TRBD1	TGCAGCGTTGAAGGACTGGACAGGGTCTCGGCTTTCTTT	CSVEGLDRVSAFF
TRBV5-1	-	TRBJ2-1	-	TGCGCCAGCAGCTTACGTTCGCGGAATGAGCAGTTCTTC	CASSLRSRNEQFF
TRBV19	once	TRBJ1-2	-	TGTGCCAGTAGTCCTCAGGGTAACTATGGCTACACCTTC	CASSPQGNYGYTF
TRBV7-2	few	TRBJ1-2	-	TGTGCCAGCAGCCATAGAAGGGGCGACGGCGGCTACACCTTC	CASSHRRGDGGYTF
TRBV3-1/TRBV3-2	once	TRBJ2-5	-	TGTGCCAGCAGCCCTCCCCGCGGCCCGGGGAGTGGGGAGACCCAGTACTTC	CASSPPRGPGSGETQYF